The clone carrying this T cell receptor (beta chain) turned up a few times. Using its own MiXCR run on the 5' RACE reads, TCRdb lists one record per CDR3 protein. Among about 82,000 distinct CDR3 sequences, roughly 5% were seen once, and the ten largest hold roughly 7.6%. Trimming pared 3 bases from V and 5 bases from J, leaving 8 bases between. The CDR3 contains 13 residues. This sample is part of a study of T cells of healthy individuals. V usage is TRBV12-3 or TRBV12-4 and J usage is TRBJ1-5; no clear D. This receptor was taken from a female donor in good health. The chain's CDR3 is CASSLTIHQPQHF. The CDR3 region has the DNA TGTGCCAGCAGTTTGACCATACATCAGCCCCAGCATTTT.